The entry that follows covers one T cell receptor (beta chain) sequence. Using immunoSEQ multiplex PCR, the repertoire was profiled, and TCRdb retains in-frame clones only, with some absent. This sample has 65,000 to 70,000 clones, with around three quarters found just once. The CDR3 has 15 amino acids. Germline V gene data show CDR1 as SNHLY and CDR2 as FYNNEI. Losses at the gene ends were 6 bases for V and 5 bases for J; bases not matched to a gene: 5. These data originate in a study of blood T cell repertoires in COVID-19. This rearrangement joins TRBV2 to TRBJ2-1; 12 nucleotides match TRBD2. This clonotype was sampled from a man aged 55 to 70 with acute or convalescent COVID-19. Material: peripheral blood. CDR3 sequence: CASRILAGGHNEQFF. The CDR3 region has the DNA TGTGCCAGCAGGATACTAGCGGGGGGCCACAATGAGCAGTTCTTC.